This entry lists 12 T cell receptor beta chains sequenced from one sample in a study of identical twins (dated by TCRdb to 2016 to 2017). Libraries were constructed by 5' RACE. Instrument used: Illumina HiSeq 2000. Through fastp at Q25 and MiXCR, TCRdb rebuilt clones from the public reads, retaining in-frame beta chains. Entries that share a CDR3 protein sequence are merged under the most common genes and DNA. Within this sample are approximately 620,000 distinct CDR3 sequences, with 8.6% of them counted one time only. Of the sample, 0.8% to 1% is held by the ten largest clones. Another study also made use of these data, one on yellow fever vaccine responses in identical twins.

Sequencing used PBMCs. The receptors were gathered from a woman under 30 in good health.

This clonotype was counted between two and nine times. The CDR3 region has the DNA TGCGCCAGCAGGGGCCTCTCCTACGAGCAGTACTTC. Protein product: CASRGLSYEQYF. The chain joins TRBV10-2 to TRBJ2-7; D gene ambiguous. CDR3 length equals 12 residues. Germline values: CDR1 WSHSY, CDR2 SAAADI. V was pared by 6 bases and J by 0 bases, with 6 bases between.

This clonotype has only a few counts. The chain employs TRBV28 and TRBJ2-3; D remains unclear. The V end was cut by 2 bases, the J end by 6 bases, with 9 bases between. From germline, CDR1 is MDHEN and CDR2 SYDVKM. This CDR3 is built from 13 residues. DNA for the CDR3: TGTGCCAGCAGTTTACAGACCACGGATACGCAGTATTTT. Its translation is CASSLQTTDTQYF.

CDR3 nucleotide sequence: TGCAGCGTTTTGCACACCGGGGAGCTGTTTTTT. Translation gives CSVLHTGELFF. V usage is TRBV29-1 and J usage is TRBJ2-2; D unclear. The V gene lost 5 bases and the J gene lost 3 bases, with 4 bases spanning the gap. Germline V gene sequence: CDR1 SQVTM, CDR2 ANQGSEA. CDR3 length equals 11 residues.

In this sample, this clonotype turned up a few times. This sequence joins TRBV6-1 and TRBJ2-7; weak D call: TRBD1 (5 bases). CDR1 is MNHNS and CDR2 is SASEGT in the germline V gene. V lost 6 bases, J lost 5 bases, and 14 bases lay in between. The CDR3 loop spans 13 amino acids. The CDR3, as DNA: TGTGCCAGCAGCCATCCTCAGGGCGACGAGCAGTACTTC. Its protein product is CASSHPQGDEQYF.

This clonotype turned up a few times. The CDR3 sequence is CASSQSGKQASSYNEQFF. In nucleotides, the CDR3 is TGTGCCAGCAGTCAATCCGGTAAACAGGCAAGCTCCTACAATGAGCAGTTCTTC. This chain uses TRBV3-1 with TRBJ2-1; TRBD1 is a possible D gene (5 bases). V lost 6 bases, J lost 0 bases, and 21 bases lay in between. The CDR3 runs to 18 residues. CDR1 and CDR2 (germline): LGHDT, YNNKEL (reference sequence).

The chain recombines TRBV7-9 with TRBJ2-7; no reliable D call. This CDR3 comprises 16 residues. Trimming left V 2 bases short and J 4 bases short, with 18 bases between. Germline V gives CDR1 SEHNR, CDR2 FQNEAQ (reference sequence). For the CDR3, the DNA is TGTGCCAGCAGCTTAAGGAATGAGAAGGCCCCTTACGAGCAGTACTTC. Protein sequence: CASSLRNEKAPYEQYF.

This clonotype was seen ten or more times. V usage is TRBV4-1 and J usage is TRBJ2-2; TRBD2 aligns across 10 bases. V lost 3 bases, J lost 7 bases, and 11 bases stayed unmatched. Germline CDR1 and CDR2: MGHRA and YSYEKL. This CDR3 has 17 amino acids. CDR3 nucleotides: TGCGCCAGCAGCCATCGGGCTAGCGGGAGTTCGGGCGGGGAGCTGTTTTTT. Translating gives CASSHRASGSSGGELFF.

This clonotype was recorded at least ten times. The gene calls are TRBV28 and TRBJ2-7; possibly TRBD2 for D (6 bases). Trimming took 3 bases from V and 2 from J, leaving 17 bases between them. CDR1 MDHEN and CDR2 SYDVKM come from the germline V gene. The CDR3 is 16 amino acids. CDR3 sequence: CASSFVGRQPTYEQYF. In DNA form, the CDR3 reads TGTGCCAGCAGTTTTGTCGGGAGACAACCTACCTACGAGCAGTACTTC.

The table lists this clonotype with a few counts. The rearrangement links TRBV7-2 to TRBJ2-7; the D gene is possibly TRBD2 (6 bases). Trimming stripped 1 base from V and 2 bases from J, with 12 bases between. The germline gives CDR1 SGHTA, CDR2 FQGNSA. This CDR3 spans 15 amino acids. DNA for the CDR3: TGTGCCAGCAGCTTAGGGGGCGGGATCCCCTACGAGCAGTACTTC. This sequence encodes CASSLGGGIPYEQYF.

This clonotype was counted only a few times. The DNA of the CDR3 is TGTGCCAGCAGCTTGACAGCGACTAAGAACACTGAAGCTTTCTTT. Translating gives CASSLTATKNTEAFF. V gene TRBV7-9 combines with J gene TRBJ1-1; D possibly corresponds to TRBD1 (5 bases). The CDR3 is made up of 15 amino acids. CDR1 is SEHNR and CDR2 is FQNEAQ in the germline V gene (reference sequence). V lost 3 bases and J 1 base, leaving 12 bases between the germline ends.

The sample holds many counts of this clonotype. The chain uses TRBV7-9 and TRBJ2-1; TRBD2 aligns across 10 bases. This CDR3 is 16 amino acids long. V dropped 5 bases and J dropped 3; count of bases not matched to a gene: 7. Per germline, CDR1 SEHNR and CDR2 FQNEAQ (reference sequence). The CDR3 DNA follows: TGTGCCAGCAGCCCCACCGGGACTAGCGACTACAATGAGCAGTTCTTC. It yields the protein CASSPTGTSDYNEQFF.

This clonotype was observed at least ten times. CDR3 coding DNA: TGCGCCAGCAGCTTGACTAGCGGGATTTCGGATGAGCAGTTCTTC. It is translated as CASSLTSGISDEQFF. The chain is built from TRBV5-1 and TRBJ2-1, with 10 nucleotides matching TRBD2. After removal of 1 base from V and 8 bases from J, the junction contained 6 bases not matched to a gene. The V gene's germline CDR1 is SGHRS and CDR2 YFSETQ. This CDR3 region has 15 residues. The variable domain in full, with the rest retrieved from reference TRBV5-1 and TRBJ2-1, is KAGVTQTPRYLIKTRGQQVTLSCSPISGHRSVSWYQQTPGQGLQFLFEYFSETQRNKGNFPGRFSGRQFSNSRSEMNVSTLELGDSALYLCASSLTSGISDEQFFGPGTRLTVL.